Below, 21 T cell receptor beta chains from the same sample are listed, as sequenced in a study of Ad26.COV2.S vaccination and SARS-CoV-2 variants. The treatment is: 15 to 20 received Ad26.COV2.S at low or high dose, single or two shots; roughly five received placebo; per-sample allocation not given. Sampling was done on day 63 after the first vaccine or placebo injection. Data came from immunoSEQ multiplex PCR; TCRdb stores just in-frame clones and leaves some out. Of 380,000 or so clones listed, around 88% are singletons. The sample here was peripheral blood, taken in a trial of Ad26.COV2.S vaccine versus placebo. These receptors all come from a person between 18 and 65 years old who received the Ad26.COV2.S COVID-19 vaccine or a placebo.

In this sample, this clone turned up once. The chain combines TRBV28 with TRBJ2-7, with a weak D call TRBD1 (6 bases). CDR1 is MDHEN and CDR2 is SYDVKM in the germline V gene. V lost 6 bases and J lost 4, with 10 bases in between. This CDR3 region has 12 residues. As DNA, the CDR3 is TGTGCCAGCAGCCCACAGGGATACGAGCAGTACTTC. Its protein product is CASSPQGYEQYF.

Remarks on this clone: Other DNA sequences within the sample encode an identical CDR3. The chain uses TRBV5-1 and TRBJ2-2; a possible D gene is TRBD1 (5 bases). V was pared by 0 bases and J by 1 base, with 7 bases between. The CDR3 covers 15 residues. The germline gives CDR1 SGHRS, CDR2 YFSETQ. In nucleotides, the CDR3 is TGCGCCAGCAGCTTGGGCCAGGGGAACACCGGGGAGCTGTTTTTT. Translating it yields CASSLGQGNTGELFF. Looking up the rest from reference TRBV5-1 and TRBJ2-2 gives the full variable domain: KAGVTQTPRYLIKTRGQQVTLSCSPISGHRSVSWYQQTPGQGLQFLFEYFSETQRNKGNFPGRFSGRQFSNSRSEMNVSTLELGDSALYLCASSLGQGNTGELFFGEGSRLTVL.

This clone appeared once. The gene calls are TRBV9 and TRBJ1-2; tentative D call: TRBD1 (5 bases). Looked up from germline, CDR1 is SGDLS and CDR2 is YYNGEE. V lost 7 bases and J lost 4, with 8 bases in between. This CDR3 is built from 11 residues. The CDR3 reads CASGGRYGYTF. CDR3 DNA sequence: TGTGCCAGCGGGGGACGCTATGGCTACACCTTC.

The gene calls are TRBV27 and TRBJ1-2; TRBD1 is a possible D gene (6 bases). The V gene lost 8 bases and the J gene lost 1 base, with 20 bases spanning the gap. CDR3 length: 16 residues. The germline V gene encodes CDR1 MNHEY and CDR2 SMNVEV (reference sequence). CDR3 protein: CASRLKVGQSNYGYTF. Written as DNA, the CDR3 is TGTGCCAGCCGACTTAAGGTCGGACAGAGTAACTATGGCTACACCTTC.

This chain uses TRBV5-1 with TRBJ1-1, with 7 bases lining up with TRBD1. J was trimmed by 3 bases and V by 5 bases; bases with no gene match: 13. The length of the CDR3 is 16 residues. The V gene's germline CDR1 is SGHRS and CDR2 YFSETQ. CDR3 in DNA: TGCGCCAGCAGGCCAGACAGGGCAAGGCTTGACACTGAAGCTTTCTTT. Translated, it gives CASRPDRARLDTEAFF.

The J gene is TRBJ1-1, the V gene TRBV12-5; D gene uncertain. The germline CDR1 and CDR2 sequences are LGHNT and FRNRAP. Trimming took off 0 bases at V and 2 bases at J, with 7 bases between the two ends. The CDR3 covers 14 residues. The CDR3 DNA follows: TGTGCTAGTGGTTTGGTCTCAGTAAACACTGAAGCTTTCTTT. Encoded protein: CASGLVSVNTEAFF.

The chain joins TRBV14 to TRBJ2-2, with 7 bases identical to TRBD2. The length of the CDR3 is 18 residues. Germline assignment: CDR1 SGHDN and CDR2 FVKESK. The V and J ends lost 4 bases and 0 bases, in that order; junction bases with no gene match: 11. CDR3: CASSPKPAGLPNTGELFF. The CDR3 bases are TGTGCCAGCAGCCCCAAACCTGCGGGACTACCGAACACCGGGGAGCTGTTTTTT.

The V gene is TRBV4-1, the J gene TRBJ1-2, with a weak D call TRBD1 (5 bases). Trimming took 0 bases from V and 3 from J, leaving 14 bases between them. CDR1 and CDR2 from the germline V gene are MGHRA and YSYEKL. This CDR3 is 16 amino acids long. CDR3 sequence reads: CASSQDMWGKDYGYTF. In DNA, the CDR3 is TGCGCCAGCAGCCAAGATATGTGGGGGAAAGACTATGGCTACACCTTC.

The chain joins TRBV27 to TRBJ2-6; the match to TRBD1 covers 7 bases. Germline V CDR1 and CDR2: MNHEY, SMNVEV (reference sequence). The V segment lost 5 bases and the J segment 4 bases; nucleotides outside the gene matches: 11. The CDR3 totals 17 residues. CDR3 coding DNA: TGTGCCAGCAGTGTCCTAGGGGGCGGTGCAGGGGCCAACGTCCTGACTTTC. Translation: CASSVLGGGAGANVLTF.

This clone was picked up one time. CDR3 sequence (DNA): TGTGCCAGCAGCCTTTCCCAGGGCCGGGGGACCGGGGAGCTGTTTTTT. Residues: CASSLSQGRGTGELFF. The chain uses TRBV11-3 and TRBJ2-2, with a possible D match to TRBD2 (6 bases). Germline V CDR1 and CDR2: SGHNT, YENEEA. The V gene lost 5 bases and the J gene lost 5 bases, with 18 bases spanning the gap. The CDR3 has 16 residues.

The chain employs TRBV2 and TRBJ1-1; TRBD1 is a possible D gene (5 bases). In germline, CDR1 is SNHLY, CDR2 FYNNEI. The V and J ends lost 6 bases and 1 base respectively, with 12 bases between them. CDR3 length: 14 amino acids. The CDR3 reads CASRGLKGNTEAFF. CDR3 nucleotides: TGTGCCAGCAGGGGACTGAAGGGGAACACTGAAGCTTTCTTT.

This clone was recorded only once. The V call is TRBV2, the J call TRBJ2-1; 7 positions agree with TRBD1. The germline CDR1 and CDR2 sequences are SNHLY and FYNNEI. Unmatched junction bases numbered 14, after V lost 6 bases and J lost 6 bases. The CDR3 sequence is 16 residues long. CDR3 residues: CASREQGPRNSNEQFF. For the CDR3, the DNA is TGTGCCAGCAGGGAACAGGGGCCTCGGAACTCCAATGAGCAGTTCTTC.

Regarding this clone: Other DNA sequences from this sample encode an identical CDR3 as well. The rearrangement links TRBV7-3 to TRBJ1-1; D gene uncertain. The CDR3 is made up of 13 amino acids. Trimming took off 3 bases at V and 2 bases at J, with 7 bases between the two ends. Germline-derived CDR1 and CDR2 are SGHTA and FQGTGA. DNA for the CDR3: TGTGCCAGCAGCTTGTCGCTTAACACTGAAGCTTTCTTT. This encodes CASSLSLNTEAFF. Complete variable domain (other parts from reference TRBV7-3 and TRBJ1-1): GAGVSQTPSNKVTEKGKYVELRCDPISGHTALYWYRQSLGQGPEFLIYFQGTGAADDSGLPNDRFFAVRPEGSVSTLKIQRTERGDSAVYLCASSLSLNTEAFFGQGTRLTVV.

The chain links TRBV12-3 or TRBV12-4 to TRBJ2-7; 8 bases agree with TRBD2. The CDR3 runs 13 residues. V shed 3 bases, J shed 7 bases, and the junction held 5 bases outside the gene matches. The CDR3 sequence: CASSFGRGDEQYF. In nucleotides, the CDR3 is TGTGCCAGCAGTTTCGGGCGGGGGGATGAGCAGTACTTC.

This sequence joins TRBV19 and TRBJ1-5; 7 positions match TRBD1. CDR1 is LNHDA and CDR2 is SQIVND in the germline V gene (reference sequence). With 5 bases clipped from V and 0 bases from J, the junction kept 10 bases outside the gene matches. This CDR3 comprises 17 residues. CDR3 DNA: TGTGCCAGTAGTGGATCGGACAGGAGATATAGCAATCAGCCCCAGCATTTT. Its translation is CASSGSDRRYSNQPQHF.

The V and J genes are TRBV28 and TRBJ1-5, with TRBD1 as a possible D gene (6 bases). V was shortened by 5 bases and J by 7 bases, with 15 bases between the two germline ends. This CDR3 contains 14 residues. CDR1 and CDR2 (germline): MDHEN, SYDVKM. The CDR3, as DNA: TGTGCCAGCAGTCCCCGGGACATAATCCAGCCCCAGCATTTT. This encodes CASSPRDIIQPQHF.

The genes are TRBV5-1 and TRBJ2-7; 7 positions match TRBD2. With 0 bases clipped from V and 1 base from J, the junction kept 4 bases outside the gene matches. Germline CDR1 is SGHRS and CDR2 is YFSETQ. The CDR3 spans 15 residues. CDR3 bases: TGCGCCAGCAGCTTGGACGGCGGGGGTTCCTACGAGCAGTACTTC. This encodes CASSLDGGGSYEQYF.

This clone was picked up a small number of times. The chain is built from TRBV6-5 and TRBJ1-1; 9 bases align to TRBD1. J was trimmed by 5 bases and V by 7 bases; bases with no gene match: 8. The CDR3 is 14 amino acids. Germline lookup yields CDR1 MNHEY and CDR2 SVGAGI. CDR3 in amino acids: CASTAGQGRTEAFF. Here the CDR3 DNA reads TGTGCCAGCACCGCCGGACAGGGGAGAACTGAAGCTTTCTTT.

CDR3 in DNA: TGTGCCAGCAGCCAGGGAAGGGCCAACACCGGGGAGCTGTTTTTT. Its translation is CASSQGRANTGELFF. The V call is TRBV3-1 (or the pseudogene TRBV3-2), the J call TRBJ2-2; D unresolved. CDR3 length: 15 amino acids. V shed 3 bases and J shed 2 bases, with 10 bases lying between them. Germline loops: CDR1 LGHDT, CDR2 YNNKEL (reference sequence).

The CDR3, as DNA: TGTGCCAGTAGTATAATGCGGGGGGACTACGAGCAGTACTTC. Its translation is CASSIMRGDYEQYF. The chain uses TRBV19 and TRBJ2-7, with 8 bases lining up with TRBD2. The germline V gene has CDR1 LNHDA and CDR2 SQIVND (reference sequence). V was pared by 2 bases and J by 3 bases, with 3 bases of the junction left unmatched. The CDR3 totals 14 residues. Together with reference TRBV19 and TRBJ2-7, the CDR3 gives the full variable domain: DGGITQSPKYLFRKEGQNVTLSCEQNLNHDAMYWYRQDPGQGLRLIYYSQIVNDFQKGDIAEGYSVSREKKESFPLTVTSAQKNPTAFYLCASSIMRGDYEQYFGPGTRLTVT.

V is TRBV5-1 and J is TRBJ2-7; 8 bases match TRBD2. J was trimmed by 5 bases and V by 2 bases; bases with no gene match: 12. From germline, CDR1 is SGHRS and CDR2 YFSETQ. The CDR3 is made up of 16 amino acids. DNA for the CDR3: TGCGCCAGCAGCTTTGGTAGTGGGACTAGAAACGACGAGCAGTACTTC. It is translated as CASSFGSGTRNDEQYF.